The clone carrying this TCR beta chain turned up a few times. The antigen remains undetermined. What was sequenced were expressed TCRB transcripts, since all of the isolated RNA had been reverse transcribed. The average output of naive, central memory and regulatory T cell samples was a few million reads. Method: immunoSEQ multiplex PCR; TCRdb's copy keeps in-frame clones and lacks some. The sample includes 200,000 to 250,000 clones, 27% of them seen just once. CDR1 is SQVTM and CDR2 is ANQGSEA in the germline V gene. Trimming took 3 bases from V and 7 from J; bases not matched to a gene: 9. This CDR3 spans 15 amino acids. Purities in excess of 95% were seen in all sorted populations. The data derive from a study of beta chain features in type 1 diabetes. Study conclusions and caveats: Naive, central memory and Treg TCRB repertoires seemed to resemble each other more closely in patients than they did in healthy donors.

V and J are TRBV29-1 and TRBJ2-1; 10 bases line up with TRBD2. This sequence originates from a man aged 25-45 years in good health. The sample comprised central memory CD4+ T cells from blood. The CDR3 reads CSVDRSGRARNEQFF. The CDR3 bases are TGCAGCGTTGACAGGAGCGGGAGGGCGAGGAATGAGCAGTTCTTC.